This T cell receptor (beta chain) derives from a study of cytomegalovirus exposure and HLA in healthy donors. A word on this clone: Its antigen is still unknown.

Study-wide points: In an earlier analysis, most TCR beta V segments were productive about 87% or about 30% of the time. A later examination showed that TCR association rates differed by HLA locus, with DRB1 most and HLA-C fewest. The majority of CMV-associated TCR beta chains were reported as apparently HLA-restricted in a later analysis.

Trimming at V came to 5 bases and at J to 8 bases, leaving 1 base not matched to a gene. CDR1 and CDR2 (germline): SGHAT, FQNNGV. The CDR3 sequence is 13 residues long. PCR involved 60 Vbeta and 13 Jbeta primers. Generated by immunoSEQ multiplex PCR, the TCRdb table keeps only in-frame clones and is missing some. In total, the table holds under 200,000 clones. The receptor comes from a man in his thirties or forties in good health and CMV-seronegative. The J gene is TRBJ2-1, the V gene TRBV11-2; 12 bases map to TRBD2. The sample consisted of PBMCs. The CDR3 coding sequence is TGTGCCAGCAGCCCTAGCGGGAGGGATGAGCAGTTCTTC. Translating gives CASSPSGRDEQFF.